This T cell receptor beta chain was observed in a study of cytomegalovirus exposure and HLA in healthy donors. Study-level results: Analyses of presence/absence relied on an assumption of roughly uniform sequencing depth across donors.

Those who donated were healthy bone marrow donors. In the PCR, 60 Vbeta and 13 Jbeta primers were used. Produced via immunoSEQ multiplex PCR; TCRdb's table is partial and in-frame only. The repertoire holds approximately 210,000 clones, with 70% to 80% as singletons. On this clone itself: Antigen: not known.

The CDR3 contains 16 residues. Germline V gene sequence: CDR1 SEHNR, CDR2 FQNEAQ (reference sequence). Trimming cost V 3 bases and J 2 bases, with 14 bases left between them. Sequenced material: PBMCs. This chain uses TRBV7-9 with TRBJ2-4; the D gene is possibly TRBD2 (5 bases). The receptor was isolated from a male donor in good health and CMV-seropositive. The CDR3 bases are TGTGCCAGCAGCTTCCCGGGATTTGATTCCAAAAACATTCAGTACTTC. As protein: CASSFPGFDSKNIQYF.